Sequencing of this T cell receptor (beta chain) was carried out in a study of a mutant IDH1 vaccine in newly diagnosed glioma. Per the germline V gene, CDR1 is KGHSH and CDR2 is LQKENI. The CDR3 is made up of 15 amino acids. V lost 3 bases and J lost 0; bases outside the gene matches: 3. Measured with immunoSEQ multiplex PCR; TCRdb has only the in-frame clones, and not every one. Among around 40,000 clones listed, approximately 84% were seen once. Notes on this clone: Antigen unknown.

Time point meaning: week 23, last vaccination. Doses comprised 300 ug of mutant IDH1 20-mer peptide each, plus topical imiquimod. This chain joins TRBV18 and TRBJ2-7; TRBD2 matches at 9 bases. The source was PBMCs, collected from a glioma patient whose treatment included an IDH1 peptide vaccine. The TCR sequence derives from a woman aged 18 to 35 with glioma. Some clones in this sample may be carry-over from other donors' samples. CDR3 in amino acids: CASSPVSGSSYEQYF. The CDR3 DNA follows: TGTGCCAGCTCACCGGTTAGCGGGAGCTCCTACGAGCAGTACTTC.